The present T cell receptor (beta chain) was sequenced within a study of CD4 T cells in relation to SARS-CoV-2 and coronaviruses. Study results and limitations: No donor gave both pre-pandemic and post-infection samples. Crossreactivity was assessed only for spike protein, not other viral proteins.

Generated by immunoSEQ multiplex PCR, the TCRdb table keeps only in-frame clones and is missing some. Altogether fewer than 45,000 clones are present, 84% being singletons, with the ten largest covering 0.95% to 1.5%. Worth noting for this clone: Its target is unknown.

The receptor was isolated from an adult with COVID-19. The sample was naive CD4+ T cells from PBMCs, cultured in vitro. Subset described: naive CD4+ T cells isolated by negative enrichment.

The CDR3 loop is CASSPSLTSPKGTQYF. CDR3 DNA sequence: TGTGCCAGCAGTCCCTCATTGACTAGCCCCAAGGGGACCCAGTACTTC. The chain has TRBV28 and TRBJ2-5; TRBD2 matches at 7 bases. Germline CDR1 reads MDHEN; CDR2 reads SYDVKM. This CDR3 comprises 16 residues. The V gene end was trimmed by 5 bases and the J gene end by 7 bases; junction bases not matched to a gene: 16.